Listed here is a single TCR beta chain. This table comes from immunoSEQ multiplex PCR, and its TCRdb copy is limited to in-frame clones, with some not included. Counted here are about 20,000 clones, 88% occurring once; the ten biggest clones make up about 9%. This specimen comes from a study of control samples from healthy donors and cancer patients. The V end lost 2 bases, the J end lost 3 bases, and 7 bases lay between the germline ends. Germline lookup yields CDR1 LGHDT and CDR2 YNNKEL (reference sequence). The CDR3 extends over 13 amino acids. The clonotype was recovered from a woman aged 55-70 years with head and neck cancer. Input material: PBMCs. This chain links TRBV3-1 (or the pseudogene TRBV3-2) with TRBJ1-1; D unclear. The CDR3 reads CASSQRVYTEAFF. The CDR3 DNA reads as TGTGCCAGCAGCCAAAGAGTGTACACTGAAGCTTTCTTT.